This T cell receptor (beta chain) came from a study of chemoradiotherapy in HPV16-positive cancers. The germline gives CDR1 SGHTA, CDR2 FQGTGA. Trimming pared 5 bases from V and 3 bases from J, leaving 18 bases between. This CDR3 has 16 amino acids. Assay used: immunoSEQ multiplex PCR; TCRdb lists only in-frame clones, some missing. The sample carries some 13,000 clones, roughly 70% recorded once. This chain uses TRBV7-3 with TRBJ2-3, with D perhaps given as TRBD1 or TRBD2 (6 bases each). This receptor was obtained from a human donor with HPV-associated anogenital cancer. This sample was taken from a patient who underwent chemoradiotherapy. The CDR3 reads CASSQGTHSSTDTQYF. Written as DNA, the CDR3 is TGTGCCAGCAGCCAGGGGACTCACTCTTCGACAGATACGCAGTATTTT.